This T cell receptor beta chain was recovered during a study of follicular helper T cells after annual influenza vaccination. General observations from the study: Day 7 ICOS+CD38+ clones later appeared mostly in ICOS-CD38- cTfh.

There are 16 residues in the CDR3. CDR1 and CDR2 from the germline V gene are SGHTA and FQGNSA. V dropped 0 bases and J dropped 1 base, with 13 bases sitting between them. Excluded were substance abuse, HIV/AIDS, active cancer, immunomodulatory drugs and active illness. Between roughly 35 and 100 mL of blood was drawn per time point. This table comes from immunoSEQ multiplex PCR, and its TCRdb copy is limited to in-frame clones, with some not included. This table has nearly 11,000 clones, roughly 85% appearing once. About this clone: What it binds is not known.

The clonotype was recovered from an adult who received the influenza vaccine. The source material was CXCR5- memory CD4+ T cells sorted from blood, sampled 6 weeks after influenza vaccination. The chain carries TRBV7-2 and TRBJ2-7, with D unresolved. The CDR3 nucleotides read TGTGCCAGCAGCTTAGCAACCGCGGTCTTTTCCTACGAGCAGTACTTC. The encoded protein is CASSLATAVFSYEQYF.